The rows below give T cell receptor beta chains drawn from one sample of a study of Graves' ophthalmopathy and Graves' hyperthyroidism. TCRdb re-called the multiplex PCR reads with MiXCR, one entry per CDR3 protein. The repertoire holds 500,000 to 700,000 distinct CDR3 sequences, with under 45% as singletons. Specimen: peripheral blood or thyroid tissue (not recorded which). Receptor source: an adult man with Graves' hyperthyroidism. CDR3s include the opening cysteine and the closing phenylalanine or tryptophan. A D gene is named only where the DNA matches it firmly. Some rows mark clone size as missing; the rest say once, few, many or name a class of expanded clone.

>TRBV12-3/TRBV12-4|16|.|TRBJ2-5|.
CASSTSASGRGNEQFF
.
>TRBV9|17|many|TRBJ2-2|TRBD2
CASSALAGGTNTGELFF
TGTGCCAGCAGCGCGCTAGCGGGGGGTACGAACACCGGGGAGCTGTTTTTT
>TRBV10-3|14|.|TRBJ2-5|.
CAISSGQPQETQYF
TGTGCCATCAGTTCCGGACAGCCACAAGAGACCCAGTACTTC
>TRBV20-1|14|many|TRBJ1-2|.
CSVDRDQQGYGYTF
TGCAGTGTCGACCGAGATCAACAGGGCTATGGCTACACCTTC
>TRBV20-1|13|many|TRBJ1-2|.
CSARVGSNYGYTF
TGCAGTGCTAGAGTAGGCAGCAACTATGGCTACACCTTC
>TRBV7-9|15|.|TRBJ1-4|.
CASSWAGGSSEKLFF
TGTGCCAGCAGCTGGGCGGGGGGGAGTTCTGAAAAACTGTTTTTT
>TRBV7-8|15|few|TRBJ2-2|.
CASSAGPSNTGELFF
TGTGCCAGCAGCGCAGGACCTTCGAACACCGGGGAGCTGTTTTTT
>TRBV7-8|18|many|TRBJ1-2|.
CASSHREIWGTGAKGCTF
.
>TRBV20-1|16|.|TRBJ2-3|TRBD2
CSATSLTSGITDTQYF
TGCAGTGCTACCAGCTTGACTAGCGGAATCACAGATACGCAGTATTTT
>TRBV6-5|14|many|TRBJ1-2|.
CASSLSRTNYGYTF
TGTGCCAGCAGCCTTTCCCGTACCAACTATGGCTACACCTTC
>TRBV27|14|.|TRBJ1-2|TRBD1
CASTRQGADYGYTF
TGTGCCAGCACTCGACAGGGGGCGGACTATGGCTACACCTTC
>TRBV30|14|few|TRBJ1-2|TRBD1
CAWSSGQGRFGYTF
TGTGCCTGGAGTTCTGGACAGGGACGATTTGGCTACACCTTC
>TRBV7-2|13|many|TRBJ2-7|TRBD2
CATTTSGSGEQYF
TGTGCCACAACGACTAGCGGGAGTGGGGAGCAGTACTTC
>TRBV7-9|13|once|TRBJ1-2|.
CASSFERRAGYTF
TGTGCCAGCAGCTTTGAGAGGAGGGCCGGCTACACCTTC
>TRBV5-8|15|many|TRBJ2-2|TRBD2
CASSVGLTDTGELFF
TGTGCCAGCAGCGTGGGACTAACCGACACCGGGGAGCTGTTTTTT
>TRBV11-1|15|.|TRBJ2-7|.
CASSHRQDYSYEQYF
TGTGCCAGCAGCCATAGACAGGACTATTCCTACGAGCAGTACTTC
>TRBV7-9|16|.|TRBJ1-2|.
CASSHPLAGANYGYTF
TGTGCCAGCAGCCACCCGCTAGCGGGAGCTAACTATGGCTACACCTTC
>TRBV6-2/TRBV6-3|16|once|TRBJ2-6|TRBD2
CASEGLAFNGANVLTF
TGTGCCAGCGAGGGACTAGCGTTTAACGGGGCCAACGTCCTGACTTTC
>TRBV30|13|.|TRBJ1-5|.
CAVRGGDNQPQHF
TGTGCGGTCCGAGGAGGGGACAATCAGCCCCAGCATTTT
>TRBV10-3|13|.|TRBJ1-2|.
CAISGFAGNGYTF
TGTGCCATCAGTGGATTCGCAGGGAATGGCTACACCTTC
>TRBV2|15|.|TRBJ1-6|.
CASSEKVGGNSPLHF
TGTGCCAGCAGTGAGAAGGTAGGGGGGAATTCACCCCTCCACTTT
>TRBV9|14|.|TRBJ1-1|TRBD1
CASSVTGDNTEAFF
TGTGCCAGCAGCGTGACAGGGGACAACACTGAAGCTTTCTTT
>TRBV5-8|15|many|TRBJ2-7|TRBD1
CASSLGQGAKYEQYF
TGTGCCAGCAGCTTGGGACAGGGGGCTAAATACGAGCAGTACTTC
>TRBV27|15|few|TRBJ1-2|.
CASSFNPSSNYGYTF
TGTGCCAGCAGTTTTAACCCTTCGAGTAACTATGGCTACACCTTC
>TRBV12-5|17|.|TRBJ2-5|.
CASGLVVGTRRQETQYF
TGTGCTAGTGGTTTGGTTGTTGGGACAAGGAGGCAAGAGACCCAGTACTTC
>TRBV30|13|few|TRBJ1-1|.
CAWNSRRGTEAFF
TGTGCCTGGAACAGTCGACGGGGCACTGAAGCTTTCTTT